This entry describes one T cell receptor (beta chain). Its target is unknown. This CDR3 is also generated by other DNA sequences in the sample. The data were obtained in a study of shared clonotypes between healthy human individuals. Study at large: CD4 naive cells filled three plates per donor, CD4 memory three, CD8 naive two and CD8 memory one.

Authors' data handling: Junction-only sequences without quality scores were provided by ImmunoSEQ, so filtering was different. The repertoire was sequenced with immunoSEQ multiplex PCR; TCRdb's copy has only in-frame clones and lacks some. Clonal size and the V and J genes are those of that table, whereas D and trimming came from the DNA. The sample includes just over 2,000,000 clones, about 95% of them seen just once. Each of the donors was a healthy adult who was HIV-negative and had not had a recent acute infection or vaccination. General study results and limits: All-four-donor shared clonotypes had higher generation probabilities than non-shared clonotypes did.

The sample consisted of naive CD4+ T cells sorted from blood. Subset meaning: CD45RA+ positively selected. The TCR originated in a man between 18 and 35 years old in good health.

The CDR3 reads CASSLTGYEQYF. In DNA form, the CDR3 reads TGTGCCAGCAGCTTAACTGGGTACGAGCAGTACTTC. The chain is built from TRBV11-2 and TRBJ2-7; D is unresolved. CDR1 is SGHAT and CDR2 is FQNNGV in the germline V gene. V lost 2 bases to trimming and J lost 4 bases, with 6 bases between them. CDR3 size: 12 residues. Full variable domain (rest looked up from reference TRBV11-2 and TRBJ2-7): EAGVAQSPRYKIIEKRQSVAFWCNPISGHATLYWYQQILGQGPKLLIQFQNNGVVDDSQLPKDRFSAERLKGVDSTLKIQPAKLEDSAVYLCASSLTGYEQYFGPGTRLTVT.